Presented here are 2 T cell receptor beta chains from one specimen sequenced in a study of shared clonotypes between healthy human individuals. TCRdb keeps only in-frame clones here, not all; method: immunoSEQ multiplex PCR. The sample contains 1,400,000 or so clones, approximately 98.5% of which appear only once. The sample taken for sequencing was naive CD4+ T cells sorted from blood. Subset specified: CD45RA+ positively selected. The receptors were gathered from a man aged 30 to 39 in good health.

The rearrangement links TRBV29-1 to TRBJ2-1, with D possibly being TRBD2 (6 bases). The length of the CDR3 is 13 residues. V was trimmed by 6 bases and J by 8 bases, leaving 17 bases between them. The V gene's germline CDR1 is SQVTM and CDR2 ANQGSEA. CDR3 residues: CSVSRGKRDEQFF. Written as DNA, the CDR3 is TGCAGCGTGTCCCGGGGGAAACGAGATGAGCAGTTCTTC.

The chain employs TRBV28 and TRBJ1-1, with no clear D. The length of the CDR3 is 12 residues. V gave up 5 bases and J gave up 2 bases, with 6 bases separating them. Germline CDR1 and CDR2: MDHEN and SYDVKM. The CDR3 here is CASSRINTEAFF. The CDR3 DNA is TGTGCCAGCAGTAGGATTAACACTGAAGCTTTCTTT.